This T cell receptor (beta chain) was sequenced during a study of CD8 T cells in Susac syndrome. Random hexamers were used to reverse transcribe about 0.5 to 1 ug of RNA. Amplification of TCR beta CDR3 spanned 54 Vbeta and 13 Jbeta via immunoSEQ multiplex PCR. TCRdb independently ran MiXCR on the immunoSEQ multiplex PCR reads; one entry per CDR3 protein. There are hundreds of thousands of distinct CDR3 sequences in the sample; around 95% occur only once, and 0.055% to 0.075% lies in the top ten. Blood CD8+ and CD4+ T cells underwent high-throughput TCR beta sequencing. Each multiple sclerosis control was a treatment-naive patient with relapsing-remitting disease that was either stable or active. While CD8+ and CD4+ T cells were isolated negatively, TEMRA cells were enriched by FACS. The CDR3 contains 13 residues. The ends were cut back, 3 bases at V and 5 bases at J, with 10 bases in the middle.

Sequences were obtained from CD4+ T cells from PBMCs. The chain couples TRBV12-3 or TRBV12-4 to TRBJ2-5, with D unresolved. This clonotype originated in a human donor with multiple sclerosis. The CDR3 nucleotides are TGTGCCAGCAGTTTGGGAAACGCGGAGACCCAGTACTTC. Amino acids: CASSLGNAETQYF.